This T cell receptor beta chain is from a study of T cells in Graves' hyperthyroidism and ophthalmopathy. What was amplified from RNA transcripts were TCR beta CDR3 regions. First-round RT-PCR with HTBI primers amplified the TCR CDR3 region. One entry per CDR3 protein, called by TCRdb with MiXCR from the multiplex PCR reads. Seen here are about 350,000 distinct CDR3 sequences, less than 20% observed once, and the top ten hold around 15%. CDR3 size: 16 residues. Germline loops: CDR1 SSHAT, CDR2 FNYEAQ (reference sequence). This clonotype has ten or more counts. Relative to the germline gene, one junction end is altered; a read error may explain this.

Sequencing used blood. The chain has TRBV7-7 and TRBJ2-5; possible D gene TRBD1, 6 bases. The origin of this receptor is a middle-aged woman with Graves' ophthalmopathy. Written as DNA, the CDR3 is TGTGCTAGCAGCACCGGCATGGGACACCGGGGAGAGACCCAGTACTTC. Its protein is CASSTGMGHRGETQYF.